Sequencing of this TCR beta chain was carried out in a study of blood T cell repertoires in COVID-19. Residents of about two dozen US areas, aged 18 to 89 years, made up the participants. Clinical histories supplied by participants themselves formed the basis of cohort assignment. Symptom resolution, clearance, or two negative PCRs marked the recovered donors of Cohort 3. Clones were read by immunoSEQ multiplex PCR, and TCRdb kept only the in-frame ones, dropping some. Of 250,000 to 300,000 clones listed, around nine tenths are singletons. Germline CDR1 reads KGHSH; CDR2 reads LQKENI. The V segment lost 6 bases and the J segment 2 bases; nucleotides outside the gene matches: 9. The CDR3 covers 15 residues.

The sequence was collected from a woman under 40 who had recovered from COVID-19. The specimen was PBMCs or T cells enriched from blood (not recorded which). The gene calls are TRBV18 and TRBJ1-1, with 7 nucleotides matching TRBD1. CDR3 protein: CASSPKTGANTEAFF. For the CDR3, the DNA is TGTGCCAGCTCCCCAAAAACAGGGGCAAACACTGAAGCTTTCTTT.